A single sample gave rise to the 8 T cell receptor beta chains below, sequenced in a study of T cell repertoires in cytomegalovirus infection. TCRdb used MiXCR to reprocess the reads, holding one entry per CDR3 protein. The profile shows roughly 230,000 distinct CDR3 sequences, about 15% of them singletons. The material sequenced was CD8+ T cells from PBMCs. These TCRs come from a human donor in good health (CMV status not recorded). Some clones in this sample may be carry-over from other donors' samples.

There are many counts of this clonotype. The J gene is TRBJ2-3, the V gene TRBV6-2 or TRBV6-3; maybe TRBD2 (5 bases). Looked up from germline, CDR1 is MNHEY and CDR2 is SVGEGT. V lost 1 base to trimming and J lost 5 bases, with 25 bases between them. The CDR3 extends over 19 amino acids. In DNA, the CDR3 is TGTGCCAGCAGTTACTTGGCAACGAAGAGCGGTACAATCGTAGATACGCAGTATTTT. This translates into CASSYLATKSGTIVDTQYF.

This clonotype was detected a few times. The chain couples TRBV4-1 to TRBJ2-7, with TRBD2 matching 11 bases. Germline CDR1 MGHRA, CDR2 YSYEKL. V shed 1 base and J 1 base; nucleotides not matched to a gene: 6. The CDR3 runs 17 residues. The CDR3 sequence is CASSQVASSGGSYEQYF. The CDR3 DNA is TGCGCCAGCAGCCAAGTAGCGTCTAGCGGGGGGTCCTACGAGCAGTACTTC.

A remark on this clonotype: The junction and the germline gene differ at one end; a read error may be behind it. This chain joins TRBV6-2 or TRBV6-3 and TRBJ2-1; D remains unclear. This CDR3 has 12 amino acids. Germline CDR1 MNHEY, CDR2 SVGEGT. CDR3 region: CARSAPDNEQFF. Here the CDR3 DNA reads TGTGCCCGCAGTGCTCCCGACAATGAGCAGTTCTTC.

This clonotype was detected only a few times. The chain recombines TRBV12-3 or TRBV12-4 with TRBJ1-6; possible D gene TRBD1, 6 bases. CDR3 size: 14 residues. V lost 6 bases, J lost 4 bases, and 10 bases lay in between. The CDR3 DNA is TGTGCCAGCAGACGGACAGAGTATAATTCACCCCTCCACTTT. It is translated as CASRRTEYNSPLHF.

In this sample, this clonotype turned up many times. The chain recombines TRBV6-6 with TRBJ1-5; no definite D call. The germline V gene has CDR1 MNHNY and CDR2 SVGAGI (reference sequence). The CDR3 spans 15 residues. Trimming shortened V by 2 bases and J by 3 bases, and 11 bases separated the two germline ends. The CDR3 loop reads CASSYVAGYNQPQHF. Here the CDR3 DNA reads TGTGCCAGCAGTTACGTGGCAGGCTACAATCAGCCCCAGCATTTT.

The genes are TRBV6-5 and TRBJ2-4; TRBD1 is a possible D gene (6 bases). The V end lost 5 bases, the J end lost 6 bases, and 17 bases lay between the germline ends. CDR3 size: 15 residues. Germline V gene data show CDR1 as MNHEY and CDR2 as SVGAGI. This chain's CDR3 is CASSTQTGPGNIQYF. For the CDR3, the DNA is TGTGCCAGCAGTACCCAGACAGGACCGGGAAACATTCAGTACTTC.

This clonotype was counted at least ten times. J is TRBJ2-1 and V is TRBV7-8; 11 bases align to TRBD2. The junction had 7 bases not matched to a gene; V was cut back by 2 bases and J by 7 bases. The CDR3 consists of 16 residues. CDR1 SGHVS and CDR2 FQNEAQ come from the germline V gene. The CDR3 nucleotides are TGTGCCAGCAGCTTAATGGGGCTAGCGGGGGGTAATGAGCAGTTCTTC. Its translation is CASSLMGLAGGNEQFF.

This clonotype was observed a handful of times. CDR3 bases: TGTGCCAGCAGCTGGGTAGCTAACTATGGCTACACCTTC. It is translated as CASSWVANYGYTF. The chain recombines TRBV2 with TRBJ1-2; D not certain. CDR3 size: 13 residues. V was shortened by 6 bases and J by 0 bases, with 8 bases between the two germline ends. Germline V CDR1 and CDR2: SNHLY, FYNNEI.